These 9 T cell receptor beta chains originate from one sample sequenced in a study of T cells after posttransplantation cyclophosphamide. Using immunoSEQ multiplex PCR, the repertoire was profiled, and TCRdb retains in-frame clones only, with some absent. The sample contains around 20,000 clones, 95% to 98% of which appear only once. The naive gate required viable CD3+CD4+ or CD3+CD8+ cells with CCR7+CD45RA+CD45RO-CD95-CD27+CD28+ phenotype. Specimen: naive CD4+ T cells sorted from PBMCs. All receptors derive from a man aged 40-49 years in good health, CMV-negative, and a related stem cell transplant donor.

Here the CDR3 DNA reads TGTGCCAGCAGCAATCTTGATGGCGGGAGGCTGAGCTCCTACGAGCAGTACTTC. Its translation: CASSNLDGGRLSSYEQYF. The V gene is TRBV21-1, the J gene TRBJ2-5; no DNA check was done on the table's D call, TRBD2. The J call may be wrong; the DNA end is better matched by TRBJ2-7. TRBV21-1 is annotated as a pseudogene. CDR3 length equals 18 residues.

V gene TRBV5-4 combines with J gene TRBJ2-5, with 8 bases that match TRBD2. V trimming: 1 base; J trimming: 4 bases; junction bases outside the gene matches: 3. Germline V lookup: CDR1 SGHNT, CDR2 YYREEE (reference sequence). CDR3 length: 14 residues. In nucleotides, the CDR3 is TGTGCCAGCAGCTTGCGGGAGGGTGGAGAGACCCAGTACTTC. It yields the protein CASSLREGGETQYF.

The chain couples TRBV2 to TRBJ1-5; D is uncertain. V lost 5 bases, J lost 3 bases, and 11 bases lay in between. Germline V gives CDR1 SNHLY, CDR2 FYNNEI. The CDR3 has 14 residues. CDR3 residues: CASSQTSNNQPQHF. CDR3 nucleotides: TGTGCCAGCAGTCAAACTTCCAACAATCAGCCCCAGCATTTT.

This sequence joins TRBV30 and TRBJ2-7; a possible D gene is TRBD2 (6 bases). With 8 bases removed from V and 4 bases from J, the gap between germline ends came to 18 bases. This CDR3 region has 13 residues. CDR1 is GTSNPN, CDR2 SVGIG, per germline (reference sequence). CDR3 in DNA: TGTGCCGGCGGACAATCGGCGGGATACGAGCAGTACTTC. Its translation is CAGGQSAGYEQYF.

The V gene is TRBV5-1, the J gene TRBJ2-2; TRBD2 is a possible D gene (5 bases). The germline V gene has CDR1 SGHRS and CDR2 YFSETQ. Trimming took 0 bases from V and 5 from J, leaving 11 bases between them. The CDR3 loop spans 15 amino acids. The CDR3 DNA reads TGCGCCAGCAGCTTGGAACTAGTCGGAACCGGGGAGCTGTTTTTT. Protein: CASSLELVGTGELFF.

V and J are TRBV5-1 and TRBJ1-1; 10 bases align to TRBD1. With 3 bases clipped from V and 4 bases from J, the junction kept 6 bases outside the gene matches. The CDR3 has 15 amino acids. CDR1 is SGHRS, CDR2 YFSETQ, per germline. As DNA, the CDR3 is TGCGCCAGCAGCTGGAAGGGACAGGGGTCCACTGAAGCTTTCTTT. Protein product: CASSWKGQGSTEAFF.

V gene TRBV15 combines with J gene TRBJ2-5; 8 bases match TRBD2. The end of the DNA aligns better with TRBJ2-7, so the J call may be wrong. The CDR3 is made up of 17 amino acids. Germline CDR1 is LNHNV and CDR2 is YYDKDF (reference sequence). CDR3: CATSRGSPTSGDYEQYF. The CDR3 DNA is TGTGCCACCAGCAGAGGTTCCCCCACTAGCGGAGACTACGAGCAGTACTTC.

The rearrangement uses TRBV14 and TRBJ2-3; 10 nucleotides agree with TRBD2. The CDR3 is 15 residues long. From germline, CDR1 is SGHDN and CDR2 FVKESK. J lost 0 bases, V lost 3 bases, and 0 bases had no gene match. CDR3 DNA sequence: TGTGCCAGCAGCCATAGCGGGAGGAGCACAGATACGCAGTATTTT. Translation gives CASSHSGRSTDTQYF.

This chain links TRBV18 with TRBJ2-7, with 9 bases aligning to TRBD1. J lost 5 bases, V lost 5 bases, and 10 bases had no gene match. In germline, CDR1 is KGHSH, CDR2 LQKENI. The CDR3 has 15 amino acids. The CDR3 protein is CASSLDRGAPHEQYF. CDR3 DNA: TGTGCCAGCTCATTAGACAGGGGGGCCCCTCACGAGCAGTACTTC. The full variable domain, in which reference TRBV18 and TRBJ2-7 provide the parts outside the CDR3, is NAGVMQNPRHLVRRRGQEARLRCSPMKGHSHVYWYRQLPEEGLKFMVYLQKENIIDESGMPKERFSAEFPKEGPSILRIQQVVRGDSAAYFCASSLDRGAPHEQYFGPGTRLTVT.